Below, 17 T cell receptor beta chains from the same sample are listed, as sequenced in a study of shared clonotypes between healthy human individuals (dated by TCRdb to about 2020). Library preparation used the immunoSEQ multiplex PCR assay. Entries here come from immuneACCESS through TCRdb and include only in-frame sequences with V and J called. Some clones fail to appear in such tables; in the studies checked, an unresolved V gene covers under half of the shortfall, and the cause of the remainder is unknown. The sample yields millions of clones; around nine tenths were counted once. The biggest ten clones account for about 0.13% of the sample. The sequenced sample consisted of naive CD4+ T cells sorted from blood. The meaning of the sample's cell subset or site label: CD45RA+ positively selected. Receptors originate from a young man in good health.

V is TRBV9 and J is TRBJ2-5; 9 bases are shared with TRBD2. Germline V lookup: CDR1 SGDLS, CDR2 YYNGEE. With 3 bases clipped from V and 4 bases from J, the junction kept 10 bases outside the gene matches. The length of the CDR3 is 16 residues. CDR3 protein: CASSATGRGGRETQYF. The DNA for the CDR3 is TGTGCCAGCAGCGCCACGGGGCGGGGGGGCCGAGAGACCCAGTACTTC.

In DNA form, the CDR3 reads TGTGCCAGCTCACCAGAACTAGCGGGCAACTCCTACGAGCAGTACTTC. Protein sequence: CASSPELAGNSYEQYF. The V call is TRBV18, the J call TRBJ2-7; 9 bases match TRBD2. V shed 2 bases, J shed 0 bases, and the junction held 5 bases outside the gene matches. The CDR3 contains 16 residues. Germline CDR1 and CDR2: KGHSH and LQKENI.

The CDR3 bases are TGTGCCAGCAGCTTTGACAGCGGAAACACCATATATTTT. As protein: CASSFDSGNTIYF. The V and J genes are TRBV5-6 and TRBJ1-3, with TRBD1 as a possible D gene (5 bases). Germline V gene data show CDR1 as SGHDT and CDR2 as YYEEEE. There are 13 residues in the CDR3. The V end was cut by 2 bases, the J end by 4 bases, with 7 bases between.

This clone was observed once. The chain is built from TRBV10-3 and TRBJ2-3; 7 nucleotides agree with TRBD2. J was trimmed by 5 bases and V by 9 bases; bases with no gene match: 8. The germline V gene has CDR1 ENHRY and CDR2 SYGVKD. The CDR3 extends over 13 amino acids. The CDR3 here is CAMRETGGDTQYF. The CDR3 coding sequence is TGTGCCATGCGGGAGACCGGGGGAGATACGCAGTATTTT.

The CDR3 DNA is TGTGCCAGCAGCTTAGTTGCAGGGAACGGGCAGCCCCAGCATTTT. Translated, it gives CASSLVAGNGQPQHF. The gene calls are TRBV7-2 and TRBJ1-5, with D perhaps TRBD1 (5 bases). The CDR3 loop spans 15 amino acids. CDR1 and CDR2 from the germline V gene are SGHTA and FQGNSA. Between the trimmed V and J ends, which lost 1 base and 7 bases, there was a span of 14 bases.

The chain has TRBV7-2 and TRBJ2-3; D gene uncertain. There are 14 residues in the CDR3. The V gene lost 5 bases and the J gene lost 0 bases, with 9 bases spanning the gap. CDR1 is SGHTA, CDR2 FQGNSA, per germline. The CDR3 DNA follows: TGTGCCAGCAGCCCCTTTCTGAGCACAGATACGCAGTATTTT. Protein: CASSPFLSTDTQYF. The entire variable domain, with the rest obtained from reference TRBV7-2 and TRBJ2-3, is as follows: GAGVSQSPSNKVTEKGKDVELRCDPISGHTALYWYRQSLGQGLEFLIYFQGNSAPDKSGLPSDRFSAERTGGSVSTLTIQRTQQEDSAVYLCASSPFLSTDTQYFGPGTRLTVL.

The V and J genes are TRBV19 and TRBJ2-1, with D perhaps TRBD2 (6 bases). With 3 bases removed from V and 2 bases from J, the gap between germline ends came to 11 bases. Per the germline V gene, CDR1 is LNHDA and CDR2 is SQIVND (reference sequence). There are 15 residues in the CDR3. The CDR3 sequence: CASSIEAGPYNEQFF. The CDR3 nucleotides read TGTGCCAGTAGTATCGAGGCGGGACCCTACAATGAGCAGTTCTTC.

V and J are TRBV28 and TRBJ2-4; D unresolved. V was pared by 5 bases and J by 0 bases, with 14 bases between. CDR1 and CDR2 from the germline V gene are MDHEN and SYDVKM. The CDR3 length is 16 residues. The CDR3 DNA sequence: TGTGCCAGCAGTCCCCGCCCCCAACTAGCCAAAAACATTCAGTACTTC. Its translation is CASSPRPQLAKNIQYF. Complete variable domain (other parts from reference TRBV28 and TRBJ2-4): DVKVTQSSRYLVKRTGEKVFLECVQDMDHENMFWYRQDPGLGLRLIYFSYDVKMKEKGDIPEGYSVSREKKERFSLILESASTNQTSMYLCASSPRPQLAKNIQYFGAGTRLSVL.

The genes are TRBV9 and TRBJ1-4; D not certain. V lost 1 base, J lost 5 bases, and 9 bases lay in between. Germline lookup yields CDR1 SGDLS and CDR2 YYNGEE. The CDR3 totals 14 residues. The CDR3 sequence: CASSVQGRNEKLFF. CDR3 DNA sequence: TGTGCCAGCAGCGTACAAGGACGAAATGAAAAACTGTTTTTT. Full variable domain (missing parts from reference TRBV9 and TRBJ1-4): DSGVTQTPKHLITATGQRVTLRCSPRSGDLSVYWYQQSLDQGLQFLIQYYNGEERAKGNILERFSAQQFPDLHSELNLSSLELGDSALYFCASSVQGRNEKLFFGSGTQLSVL.

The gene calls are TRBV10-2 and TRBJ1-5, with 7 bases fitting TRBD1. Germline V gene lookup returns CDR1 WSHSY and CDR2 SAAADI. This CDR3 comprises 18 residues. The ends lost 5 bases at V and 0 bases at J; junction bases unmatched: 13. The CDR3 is CASSFEVGRGPSNQPQHF. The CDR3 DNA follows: TGCGCCAGCAGTTTTGAGGTAGGGAGGGGGCCTAGCAATCAGCCCCAGCATTTT.

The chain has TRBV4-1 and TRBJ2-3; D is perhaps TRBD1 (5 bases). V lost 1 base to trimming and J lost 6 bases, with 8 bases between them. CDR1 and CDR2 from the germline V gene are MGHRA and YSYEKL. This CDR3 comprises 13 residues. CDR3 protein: CASSQVSGDTQYF. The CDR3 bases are TGCGCCAGCAGCCAAGTCTCAGGGGATACGCAGTATTTT.

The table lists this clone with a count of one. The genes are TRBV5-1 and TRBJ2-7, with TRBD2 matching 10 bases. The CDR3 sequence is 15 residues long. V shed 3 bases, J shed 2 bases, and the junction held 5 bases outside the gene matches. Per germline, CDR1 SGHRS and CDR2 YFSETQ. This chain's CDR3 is CASSSGTSVAYEQYF. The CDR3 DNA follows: TGCGCCAGCAGCTCCGGGACTAGCGTAGCCTACGAGCAGTACTTC.

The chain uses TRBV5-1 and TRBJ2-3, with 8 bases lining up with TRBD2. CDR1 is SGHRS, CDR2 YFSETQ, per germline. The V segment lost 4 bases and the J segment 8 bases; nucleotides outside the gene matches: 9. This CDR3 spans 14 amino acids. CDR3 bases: TGCGCCAGCAGCCAAGGACTAGCCCAAGGTACGCAGTATTTT. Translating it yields CASSQGLAQGTQYF.

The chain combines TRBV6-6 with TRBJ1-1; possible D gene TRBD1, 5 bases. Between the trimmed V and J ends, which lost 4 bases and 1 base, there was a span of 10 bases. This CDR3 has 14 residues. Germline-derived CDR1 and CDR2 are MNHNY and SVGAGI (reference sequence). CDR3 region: CASSSDGGNTEAFF. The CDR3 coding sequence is TGTGCCAGCAGTTCCGACGGGGGGAACACTGAAGCTTTCTTT.

The CDR3 protein is CASSPAAGTPYNEQFF. In DNA, the CDR3 is TGTGCCAGCAGCCCAGCCGCCGGGACTCCCTACAATGAGCAGTTCTTC. The chain recombines TRBV6-6 with TRBJ2-1; tentatively, D is TRBD2 (6 bases). Germline V gene data show CDR1 as MNHNY and CDR2 as SVGAGI (reference sequence). V was shortened by 6 bases and J by 2 bases, with 17 bases between the two germline ends. The CDR3 has 16 amino acids.

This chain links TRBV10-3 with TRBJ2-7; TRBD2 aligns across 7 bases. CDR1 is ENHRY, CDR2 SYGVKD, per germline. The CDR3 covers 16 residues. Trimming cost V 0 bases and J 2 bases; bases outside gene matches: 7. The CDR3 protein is CAISESTASGTYEQYF. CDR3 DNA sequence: TGTGCCATCAGTGAGTCGACGGCTAGCGGAACCTACGAGCAGTACTTC.

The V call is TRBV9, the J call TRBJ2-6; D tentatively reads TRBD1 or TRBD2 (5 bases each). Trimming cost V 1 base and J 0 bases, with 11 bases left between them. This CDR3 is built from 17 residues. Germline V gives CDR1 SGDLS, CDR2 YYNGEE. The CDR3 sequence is CASSVSGTSSGANVLTF. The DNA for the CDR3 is TGTGCCAGCAGCGTATCCGGGACGTCCTCTGGGGCCAACGTCCTGACTTTC.